Sequencing of this T cell receptor (beta chain) was carried out in a study of T cell responses to AZD1222 COVID-19 vaccine. Background on the study: Investigators merged groups given second doses at roughly 4 or roughly 12 weeks. Overall study results and limits: Repertoires were obtained solely post-peak T cell response. Seropositivity was recorded at baseline in only 6 or 7 AZD1222 recipients. Clonal diversity was possibly underestimated, and white British individuals and females predominated among donors.

The repertoire was sequenced with immunoSEQ multiplex PCR; TCRdb's copy has only in-frame clones and lacks some. Among 110,000 to 150,000 clones listed, about 86% were seen once. V lost 4 bases, J lost 0 bases, and 4 bases lay in between. CDR1 and CDR2 from the germline V gene are SGHDT and YYEEEE. The CDR3 spans 12 residues. In the case of this clone: Its antigen is not known.

The chain recombines TRBV5-6 with TRBJ1-2; D call uncertain. The sequencing here drew on peripheral blood, taken on day 0 of AZD1222 vaccination. The clonotype comes from an adult in good health. DNA for the CDR3: TGTGCCAGCAGCGACCCTAACTATGGCTACACCTTC. Translated, it gives CASSDPNYGYTF.